The subject of this entry is one TCR beta chain. This sample is part of a study of CD8 T cells in Susac syndrome. V lost 6 bases to trimming and J lost 7 bases; unmatched junction nucleotides: 6. Per the germline V gene, CDR1 is SNHLY and CDR2 is FYNNEI. CDR3 size: 13 residues. Reverse transcription of about 0.5 to 1 ug RNA was carried out with random hexamers. Multiplex PCR with immunoSEQ amplified the TCR beta CDR3 across 54 Vbeta and 13 Jbeta. MiXCR, run by TCRdb on the immunoSEQ multiplex PCR reads, gives a single entry per CDR3 protein. The sample has 300,000 or so distinct CDR3 sequences; 92% are singletons. The patients serving as multiple sclerosis controls were treatment-naive. They had stable or active relapsing-remitting disease and fulfilled revised McDonald criteria.

The sequenced sample was CD4+ T cells from PBMCs. The sequence was obtained from a human donor with multiple sclerosis. The J gene is TRBJ1-2, the V gene TRBV2; TRBD1 matches 9 bases. CDR3 region: CASRRDREAGYTF. CDR3 DNA: TGTGCCAGCAGGCGGGACAGGGAGGCTGGCTACACCTTC.